This T cell receptor (beta chain) was identified during a study of control samples from healthy donors and cancer patients. The CDR3 has 17 residues. In germline, CDR1 is SNHLY, CDR2 FYNNEI. V lost 5 bases and J 0 bases, leaving 18 bases between the germline ends. This clone was observed once. Only in-frame clones appear in the TCRdb table, and some are missing; sequencing was by immunoSEQ multiplex PCR. The profile shows approximately 150,000 clones, around 90% of them singletons. The sequenced sample was blood. The TCR originated in a man younger than 35 in good health. The V call is TRBV2, the J call TRBJ2-3, with D possibly being TRBD1 or TRBD2 (6 bases each). CDR3 sequence reads: CASSYRYGGHSTDTQYF. CDR3 nucleotide sequence: TGTGCCAGCAGTTATAGATACGGGGGCCATAGCACAGATACGCAGTATTTT. Looking up the rest from reference TRBV2 and TRBJ2-3 gives the full variable domain: EPEVTQTPSHQVTQMGQEVILRCVPISNHLYFYWYRQILGQKVEFLVSFYNNEISEKSEIFDDQFSVERPDGSNFTLKIRSTKLEDSAMYFCASSYRYGGHSTDTQYFGPGTRLTVL.